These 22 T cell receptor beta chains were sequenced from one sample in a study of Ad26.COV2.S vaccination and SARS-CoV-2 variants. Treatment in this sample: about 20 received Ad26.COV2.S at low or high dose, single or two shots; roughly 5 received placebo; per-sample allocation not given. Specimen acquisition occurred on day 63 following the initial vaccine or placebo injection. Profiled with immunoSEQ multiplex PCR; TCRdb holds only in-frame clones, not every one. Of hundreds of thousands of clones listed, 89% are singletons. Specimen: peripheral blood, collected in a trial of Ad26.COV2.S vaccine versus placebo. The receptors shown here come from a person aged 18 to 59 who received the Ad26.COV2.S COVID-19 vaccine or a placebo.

Here the CDR3 reads CASSSTRGGRTDTQYF. For the CDR3, the DNA is TGTGCCAGCAGCTCAACAAGAGGAGGGAGGACAGATACGCAGTATTTT. This chain joins TRBV7-9 and TRBJ2-3; D possibly corresponds to TRBD2 (6 bases). Germline-derived CDR1 and CDR2 are SEHNR and FQNEAQ (reference sequence). The V gene lost 4 bases and the J gene lost 3 bases, with 17 bases spanning the gap. The length of the CDR3 is 16 residues. Combining the CDR3 with reference TRBV7-9 and TRBJ2-3 gives the whole variable domain DTGVSQNPRHKITKRGQNVTFRCDPISEHNRLYWYRQTLGQGPEFLTYFQNEAQLEKSRLLSDRFSAERPKGSFSTLEIQRTEQGDSAMYLCASSSTRGGRTDTQYFGPGTRLTVL.

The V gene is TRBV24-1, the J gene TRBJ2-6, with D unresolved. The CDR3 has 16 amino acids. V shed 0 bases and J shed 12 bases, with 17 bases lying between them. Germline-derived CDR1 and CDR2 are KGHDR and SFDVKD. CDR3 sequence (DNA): TGTGCCACCAGTGATTTGGGGTCCATACCCCCGGGCGTCCTGACTTTC. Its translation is CATSDLGSIPPGVLTF.

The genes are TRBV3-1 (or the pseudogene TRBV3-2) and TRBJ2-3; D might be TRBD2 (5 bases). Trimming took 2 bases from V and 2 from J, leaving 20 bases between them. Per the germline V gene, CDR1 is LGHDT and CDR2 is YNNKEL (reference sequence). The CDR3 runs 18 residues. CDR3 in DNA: TGTGCCAGCAGCCAACCTCTTCCCTTCTACGGGAACACAGATACGCAGTATTTT. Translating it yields CASSQPLPFYGNTDTQYF.

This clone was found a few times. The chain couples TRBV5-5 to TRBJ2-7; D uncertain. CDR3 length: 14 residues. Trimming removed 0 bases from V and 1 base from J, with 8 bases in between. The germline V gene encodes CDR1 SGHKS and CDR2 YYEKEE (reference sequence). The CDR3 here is CASSLVGRSYEQYF. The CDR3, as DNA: TGTGCCAGCAGCTTGGTGGGAAGGTCCTACGAGCAGTACTTC.

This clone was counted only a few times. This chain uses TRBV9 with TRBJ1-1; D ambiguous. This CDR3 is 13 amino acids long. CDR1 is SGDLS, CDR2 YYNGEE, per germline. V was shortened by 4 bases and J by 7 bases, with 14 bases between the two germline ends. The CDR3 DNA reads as TGTGCCAGCAGCTCCCGCGGGTCCGATGAAGCTTTCTTT. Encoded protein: CASSSRGSDEAFF.

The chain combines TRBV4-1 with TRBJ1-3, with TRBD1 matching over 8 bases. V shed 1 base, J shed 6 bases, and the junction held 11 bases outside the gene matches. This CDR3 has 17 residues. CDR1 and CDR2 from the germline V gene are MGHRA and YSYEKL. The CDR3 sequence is CASSQVPRGHRENTIYF. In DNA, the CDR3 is TGCGCCAGCAGCCAAGTTCCCAGGGGGCACAGGGAAAACACCATATATTTT.

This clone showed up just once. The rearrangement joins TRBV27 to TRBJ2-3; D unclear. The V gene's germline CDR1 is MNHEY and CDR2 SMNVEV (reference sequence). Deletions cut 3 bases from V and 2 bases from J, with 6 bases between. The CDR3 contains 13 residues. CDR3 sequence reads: CASSFAFTDTQYF. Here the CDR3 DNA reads TGTGCCAGCAGTTTCGCATTCACAGATACGCAGTATTTT.

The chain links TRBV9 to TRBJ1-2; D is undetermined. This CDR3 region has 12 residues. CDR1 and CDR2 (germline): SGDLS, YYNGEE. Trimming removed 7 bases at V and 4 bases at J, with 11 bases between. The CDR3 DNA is TGTGCCAGCTCCGAAGGGTCCTATGGCTACACCTTC. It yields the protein CASSEGSYGYTF.

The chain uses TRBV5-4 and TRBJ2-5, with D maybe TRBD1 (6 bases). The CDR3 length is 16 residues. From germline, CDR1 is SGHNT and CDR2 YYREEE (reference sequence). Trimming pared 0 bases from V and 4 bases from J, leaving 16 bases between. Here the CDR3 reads CASSLEGRGRGETQYF. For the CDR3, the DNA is TGTGCCAGCAGCTTGGAGGGCAGGGGAAGAGGAGAGACCCAGTACTTC.

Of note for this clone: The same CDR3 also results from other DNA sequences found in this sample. DNA of the CDR3: TGTGCCAGCAGCTTAGTCGGCAGCACAGATACGCAGTATTTT. It codes for CASSLVGSTDTQYF. The chain has TRBV7-2 and TRBJ2-3; D unclear. Germline V gene data show CDR1 as SGHTA and CDR2 as FQGNSA. V lost 1 base, J lost 0 bases, and 5 bases lay in between. The CDR3 spans 14 residues.

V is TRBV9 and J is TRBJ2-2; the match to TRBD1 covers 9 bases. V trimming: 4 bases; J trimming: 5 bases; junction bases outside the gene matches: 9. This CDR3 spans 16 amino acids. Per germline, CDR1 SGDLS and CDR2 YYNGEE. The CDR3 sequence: CASSRGDRAGTGELFF. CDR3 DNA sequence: TGTGCCAGCAGCCGTGGGGACAGGGCTGGGACCGGGGAGCTGTTTTTT.

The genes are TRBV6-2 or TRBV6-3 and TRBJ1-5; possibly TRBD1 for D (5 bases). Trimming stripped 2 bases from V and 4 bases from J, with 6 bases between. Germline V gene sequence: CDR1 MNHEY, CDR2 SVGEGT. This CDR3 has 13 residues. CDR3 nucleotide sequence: TGTGCCAGCAGTTACGGGGGAAATCAGCCCCAGCATTTT. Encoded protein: CASSYGGNQPQHF.

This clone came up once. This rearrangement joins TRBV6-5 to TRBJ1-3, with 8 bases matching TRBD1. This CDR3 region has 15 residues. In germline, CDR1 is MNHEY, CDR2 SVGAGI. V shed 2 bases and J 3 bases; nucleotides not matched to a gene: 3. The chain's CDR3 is CASSYKQGVGNTIYF. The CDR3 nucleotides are TGTGCCAGCAGTTACAAACAGGGGGTTGGAAACACCATATATTTT.

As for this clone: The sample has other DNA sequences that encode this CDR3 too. This chain's CDR3 is CASSLQGTNTEAFF. The CDR3 DNA is TGTGCCAGCAGCTTGCAGGGAACGAACACTGAAGCTTTCTTT. The chain carries TRBV5-8 and TRBJ1-1, with a weak D call TRBD1 (5 bases). The CDR3 contains 14 residues. Germline assignment: CDR1 SGHTS and CDR2 YDEGEE. Deletions cut 1 base from V and 1 base from J, with 8 bases between.

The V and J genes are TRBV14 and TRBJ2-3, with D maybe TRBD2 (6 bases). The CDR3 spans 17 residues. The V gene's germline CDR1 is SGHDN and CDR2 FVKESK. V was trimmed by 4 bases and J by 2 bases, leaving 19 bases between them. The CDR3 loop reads CASSPRLAARVTDTQYF. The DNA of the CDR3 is TGTGCCAGCAGCCCCCGATTAGCGGCGAGGGTCACAGATACGCAGTATTTT.

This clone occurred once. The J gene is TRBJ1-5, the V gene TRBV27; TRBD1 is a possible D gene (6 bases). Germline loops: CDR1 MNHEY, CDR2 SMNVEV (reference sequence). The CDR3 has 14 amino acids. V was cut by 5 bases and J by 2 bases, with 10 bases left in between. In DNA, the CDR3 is TGTGCCAGCAGTCACAGGGTTGGCAATCAGCCCCAGCATTTT. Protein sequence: CASSHRVGNQPQHF.

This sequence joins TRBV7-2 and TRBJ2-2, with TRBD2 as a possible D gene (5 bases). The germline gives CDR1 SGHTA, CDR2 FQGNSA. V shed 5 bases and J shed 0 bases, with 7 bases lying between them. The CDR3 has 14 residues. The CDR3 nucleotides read TGTGCCAGCAGCGAGGGCCCGAACACCGGGGAGCTGTTTTTT. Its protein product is CASSEGPNTGELFF.

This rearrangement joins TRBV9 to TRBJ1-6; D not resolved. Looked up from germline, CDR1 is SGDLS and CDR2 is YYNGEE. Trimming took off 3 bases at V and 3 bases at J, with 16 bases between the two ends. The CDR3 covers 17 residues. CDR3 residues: CASSEGPGGYYNSPLHF. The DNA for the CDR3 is TGTGCCAGCAGCGAGGGCCCAGGCGGCTACTATAATTCACCCCTCCACTTT.

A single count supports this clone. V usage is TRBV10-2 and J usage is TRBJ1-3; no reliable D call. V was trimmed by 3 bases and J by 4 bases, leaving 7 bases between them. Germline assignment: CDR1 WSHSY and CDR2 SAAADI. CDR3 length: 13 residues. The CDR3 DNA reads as TGCGCCAGCAGTGAACGGGTCGGAAACACCATATATTTT. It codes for CASSERVGNTIYF.

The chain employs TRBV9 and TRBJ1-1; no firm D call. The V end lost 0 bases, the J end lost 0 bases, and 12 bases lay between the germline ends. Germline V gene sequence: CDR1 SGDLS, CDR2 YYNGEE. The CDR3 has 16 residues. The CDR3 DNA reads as TGTGCCAGCAGCGTAGGGGTAGGTTATATGAACACTGAAGCTTTCTTT. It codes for CASSVGVGYMNTEAFF.

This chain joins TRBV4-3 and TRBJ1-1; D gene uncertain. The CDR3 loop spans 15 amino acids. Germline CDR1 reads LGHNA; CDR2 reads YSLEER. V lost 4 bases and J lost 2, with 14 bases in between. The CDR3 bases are TGCGCCAGCAGCCTAGACATAGGAGAAAACACTGAAGCTTTCTTT. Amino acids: CASSLDIGENTEAFF.

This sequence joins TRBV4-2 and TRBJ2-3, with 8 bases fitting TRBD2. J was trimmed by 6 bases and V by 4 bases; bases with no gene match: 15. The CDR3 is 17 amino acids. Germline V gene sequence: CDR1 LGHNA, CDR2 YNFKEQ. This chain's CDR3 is CASSLGGSGSGWDTQYF. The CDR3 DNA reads TGTGCCAGCAGCCTCGGGGGGAGCGGGAGTGGGTGGGATACGCAGTATTTT.